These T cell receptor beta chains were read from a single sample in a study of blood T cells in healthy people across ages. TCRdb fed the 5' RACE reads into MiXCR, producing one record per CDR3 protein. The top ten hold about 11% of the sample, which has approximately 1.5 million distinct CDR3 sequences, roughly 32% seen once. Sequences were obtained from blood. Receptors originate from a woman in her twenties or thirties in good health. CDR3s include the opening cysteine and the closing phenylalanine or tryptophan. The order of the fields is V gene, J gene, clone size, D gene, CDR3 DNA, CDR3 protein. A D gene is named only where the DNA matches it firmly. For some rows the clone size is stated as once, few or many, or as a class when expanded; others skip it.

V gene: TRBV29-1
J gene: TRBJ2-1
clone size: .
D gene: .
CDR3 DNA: TGCAGCGTTGAAGAAGGTCTTGAGCAGTTCTTC
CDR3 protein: CSVEEGLEQFF

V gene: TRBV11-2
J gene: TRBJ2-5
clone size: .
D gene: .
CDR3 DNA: TGTGCCAGCAGCTCCCCTACCGGCCGGGGCGGGACTCCGGGAAGGGGCACCTACAATGAGCAGTACTTC
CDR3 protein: CASSSPTGRGGTPGRGTYNEQYF

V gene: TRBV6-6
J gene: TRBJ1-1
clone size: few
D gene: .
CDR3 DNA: TGTGCCACCGTGGACACCATGAACACTGAAGCTTTCTTT
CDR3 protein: CATVDTMNTEAFF

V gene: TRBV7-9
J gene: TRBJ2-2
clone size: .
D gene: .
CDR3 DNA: TGTGCCAGCAGTCCCGAAGGTTTCGCCGGGGAGCTGTTTTTT
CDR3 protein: CASSPEGFAGELFF

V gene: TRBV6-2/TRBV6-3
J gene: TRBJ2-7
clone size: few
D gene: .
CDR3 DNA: TGTGCCAGCAGTTACAAACCAGATACCTACGAGCAGTACTTC
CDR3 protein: CASSYKPDTYEQYF

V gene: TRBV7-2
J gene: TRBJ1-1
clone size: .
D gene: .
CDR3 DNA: TGTACCAGCAGCTCCTACGGACAGAACACTGAAGCTTTCTTT
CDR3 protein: CTSSSYGQNTEAFF

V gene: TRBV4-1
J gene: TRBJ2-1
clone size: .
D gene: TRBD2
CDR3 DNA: TGCGCCAGCAGCCGAGGGACTAGCGGGAGACCCAATGAGCAGTTCTTC
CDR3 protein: CASSRGTSGRPNEQFF

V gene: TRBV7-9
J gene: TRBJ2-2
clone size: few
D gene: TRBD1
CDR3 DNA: TGTGCCAGCAGCTTAGCGACAGGGCATACCGGGGAGCTGTTTTTT
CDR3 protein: CASSLATGHTGELFF

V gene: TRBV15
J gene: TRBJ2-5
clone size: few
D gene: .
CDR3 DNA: TGTGCCACCAGCAGAGATAGTGCCTTCCAAGAGACCCAGTACTTC
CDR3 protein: CATSRDSAFQETQYF

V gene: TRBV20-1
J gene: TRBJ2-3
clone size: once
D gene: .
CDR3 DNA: TGCAGTGCTAGCCTGTTTAGCGAGGCTAGCACAGATACGCAGTATTTT
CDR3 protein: CSASLFSEASTDTQYF

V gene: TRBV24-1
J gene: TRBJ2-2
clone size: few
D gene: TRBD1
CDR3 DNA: TGTGTCACCAGAGGGACAGGGGCCACCGGGGAGCTGTTTTTT
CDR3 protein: CVTRGTGATGELFF

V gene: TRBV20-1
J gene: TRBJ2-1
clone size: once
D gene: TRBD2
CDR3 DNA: TGCAGTGCTAGACGGGCTAGCGGGTCCTACAATGAGCAGTTCTTC
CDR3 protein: CSARRASGSYNEQFF

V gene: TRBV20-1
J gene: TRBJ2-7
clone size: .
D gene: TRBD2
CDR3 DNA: TGCAGTGCTAGAGACCTCAGACTAGCGGAGGAGTACTTC
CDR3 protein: CSARDLRLAEEYF

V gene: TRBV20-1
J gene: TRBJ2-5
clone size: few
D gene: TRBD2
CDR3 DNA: TGCAGTGCTCAGACCGGACTAGCGGGAGTTGAGACCCAGTACTTC
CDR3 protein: CSAQTGLAGVETQYF

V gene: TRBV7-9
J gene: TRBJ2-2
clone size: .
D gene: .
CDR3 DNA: TGTGCCAGCAGCTCGAACCGGGTCTCCACCGGGGAGCTGTTTTTT
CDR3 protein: CASSSNRVSTGELFF

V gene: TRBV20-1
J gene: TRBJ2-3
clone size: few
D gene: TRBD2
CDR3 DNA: TGCAGTGCTAGAGATCGTTCCGGGACTAGCTTATCTAGCACAGATACGCAGTATTTT
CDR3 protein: CSARDRSGTSLSSTDTQYF

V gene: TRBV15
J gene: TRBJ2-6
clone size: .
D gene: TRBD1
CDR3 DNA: TGTGCCACCAGCTCATTGGGGACAGGGAATGCTGGGGCCAACGTCCTGACTTTC
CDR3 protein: CATSSLGTGNAGANVLTF

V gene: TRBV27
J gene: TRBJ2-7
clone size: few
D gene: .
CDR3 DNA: TGTGCCAGCTTTTTTCGGACCCCCTACGAGCAGTACTTC
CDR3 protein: CASFFRTPYEQYF

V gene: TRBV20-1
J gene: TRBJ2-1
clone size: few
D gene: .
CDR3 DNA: TGCAGTGCGCCCGGGGGGCCCTACAATGAGCAGTTCTTC
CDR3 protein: CSAPGGPYNEQFF

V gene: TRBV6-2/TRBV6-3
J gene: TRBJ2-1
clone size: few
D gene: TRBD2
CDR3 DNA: TGTGCCAGCTTACAACGGGGGGGCTATGGCGATGAGCAGTTCTTC
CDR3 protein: CASLQRGGYGDEQFF